The TCR beta chain described here comes from a study of shared clonotypes between healthy human individuals. Study results and caveats: Non-shared clonotypes showed lower generation probabilities than clonotypes common to all four donors. Sampling covered nothing but blood. Tissue TCR repertoires likely differ from those found in blood.

Assay: immunoSEQ multiplex PCR; the TCRdb copy retains only in-frame clones and omits some. The sample lists roughly 680,000 clones; 55% to 80% were seen once. Germline V gene sequence: CDR1 ENHRY, CDR2 SYGVKD. The CDR3 contains 12 residues. Trimming removed 2 bases from V and 7 bases from J, with 9 bases in between. Notes on this clone: Its antigen is as yet unknown.

The source of this sequence is a woman in her 30s in good health. Sequenced input: memory CD4+ T cells sorted from blood. Indicated subset: CD45RA-negative fraction. The chain has TRBV10-3 and TRBJ2-7; D is unresolved. As DNA, the CDR3 is TGTGCCATCAGTGAGCAGACTCGGGAGCAGTACTTC. Amino acid sequence: CAISEQTREQYF.